This TCR beta chain was sequenced during a study of siplizumab effects on memory and regulatory T cells. This clone occurred once. Germline V gene lookup returns CDR1 SGHDT and CDR2 YYEEEE. Trimming pared 0 bases from V and 0 bases from J, leaving 7 bases between. CDR3 length equals 15 residues. TCRdb's copy holds only in-frame clones and misses some; the assay was immunoSEQ multiplex PCR. Here the sample spans 100,000 or so clones, 80% to 95% being singletons. This clonotype was sampled from a human donor in good health. The material sequenced was CD4+ T cells sorted from blood. V gene TRBV5-6 combines with J gene TRBJ1-3; D gene ambiguous. The CDR3 bases are TGTGCCAGCAGCTTGGAACAGTTCTCTGGAAACACCATATATTTT. It encodes CASSLEQFSGNTIYF.